One sample yielded the 25 T cell receptor beta chains listed below, sequenced in a study of blood T cell repertoires in COVID-19. Produced via immunoSEQ multiplex PCR; TCRdb's table is partial and in-frame only. The repertoire holds about 200,000 clones, with approximately 82% as singletons. Source material: PBMCs or T cells enriched from blood (not recorded which). Receptors were obtained from a man aged 40-55 years who had recovered from COVID-19.

The rearrangement links TRBV5-5 to TRBJ1-3; unclear D gene. The CDR3 length is 15 residues. CDR1 is SGHKS and CDR2 is YYEKEE in the germline V gene (reference sequence). With 0 bases removed from V and 0 bases from J, the gap between germline ends came to 7 bases. CDR3 residues: CASSLGPISGNTIYF. CDR3 bases: TGTGCCAGCAGCTTGGGGCCGATCTCTGGAAACACCATATATTTT.

The DNA for the CDR3 is TGTGCCAGCAGCCCCTACCGGTCCAACACCGGGGAGCTGTTTTTT. Translating it yields CASSPYRSNTGELFF. V gene TRBV11-1 combines with J gene TRBJ2-2; unclear D gene. CDR3 length: 15 amino acids. Germline V gene lookup returns CDR1 SGHAT and CDR2 FQDESV (reference sequence). Trimming took off 5 bases at V and 2 bases at J, with 12 bases between the two ends. The full variable domain, in which reference TRBV11-1 and TRBJ2-2 provide the parts outside the CDR3, is EAEVAQSPRYKITEKSQAVAFWCDPISGHATLYWYRQILGQGPELLVQFQDESVVDDSQLPKDRFSAERLKGVDSTLKIQPAELGDSAMYLCASSPYRSNTGELFFGEGSRLTVL.

The chain couples TRBV29-1 to TRBJ1-1, with 9 bases lining up with TRBD1. V dropped 7 bases and J dropped 10; count of bases not matched to a gene: 10. CDR3 size: 12 residues. The germline gives CDR1 SQVTM, CDR2 ANQGSEA. The CDR3 region has the DNA TGCAGCGCCCGACAGGGGGAAGGTGGAGCTTTCTTT. It is translated as CSARQGEGGAFF.

The chain combines TRBV4-3 with TRBJ1-1; maybe TRBD1 (5 bases). The CDR3 contains 17 residues. CDR1 is LGHNA and CDR2 is YSLEER in the germline V gene. V lost 4 bases, J lost 1 base, and 19 bases lay in between. The CDR3 is CASSPGEGKSPNTEAFF. The CDR3 DNA follows: TGCGCCAGCAGCCCTGGGGAGGGGAAAAGTCCGAACACTGAAGCTTTCTTT.

The genes are TRBV19 and TRBJ2-2; TRBD2 aligns across 8 bases. CDR1 is LNHDA, CDR2 SQIVND, per germline (reference sequence). V trimming: 5 bases; J trimming: 0 bases; junction bases outside the gene matches: 5. This CDR3 is built from 16 residues. CDR3 sequence (DNA): TGTGCCAGTAGTCCCGGGACTAGTCCGAACACCGGGGAGCTGTTTTTT. It encodes CASSPGTSPNTGELFF.

The chain combines TRBV28 with TRBJ1-5; 10 bases map to TRBD1. The CDR3 loop spans 16 amino acids. The junction had 8 bases not matched to a gene; V was cut back by 4 bases and J by 5 bases. Germline loops: CDR1 MDHEN, CDR2 SYDVKM. CDR3 sequence: CASSYERQGADQPQHF. Here the CDR3 DNA reads TGTGCCAGCAGTTACGAGCGACAGGGGGCCGATCAGCCCCAGCATTTT. The full variable domain, rest sourced from reference TRBV28 and TRBJ1-5, is DVKVTQSSRYLVKRTGEKVFLECVQDMDHENMFWYRQDPGLGLRLIYFSYDVKMKEKGDIPEGYSVSREKKERFSLILESASTNQTSMYLCASSYERQGADQPQHFGDGTRLSIL.

This chain uses TRBV7-2 with TRBJ1-4; D unclear. CDR3 length equals 15 residues. CDR1 is SGHTA, CDR2 FQGNSA, per germline. The ends were cut back, 5 bases at V and 0 bases at J, with 10 bases in the middle. CDR3 coding DNA: TGTGCCAGCAGCCCTGACACCGCAACTAATGAAAAACTGTTTTTT. Translating gives CASSPDTATNEKLFF. Drawing the rest from reference TRBV7-2 and TRBJ1-4, the complete variable domain is GAGVSQSPSNKVTEKGKDVELRCDPISGHTALYWYRQSLGQGLEFLIYFQGNSAPDKSGLPSDRFSAERTGGSVSTLTIQRTQQEDSAVYLCASSPDTATNEKLFFGSGTQLSVL.

The gene calls are TRBV6-5 and TRBJ2-1; 9 bases align to TRBD1. Germline CDR1 is MNHEY and CDR2 is SVGAGI. Germline trimming cut 6 bases from V and 4 bases from J; bases unmatched to any gene: 4. This CDR3 has 14 residues. CDR3 in DNA: TGTGCCAGCAGCCCGGGACAGGGATACAATGAGCAGTTCTTC. Amino acid sequence: CASSPGQGYNEQFF.

The chain carries TRBV5-5 and TRBJ2-1; the match to TRBD1 covers 11 bases. Germline V gene data show CDR1 as SGHKS and CDR2 as YYEKEE (reference sequence). The CDR3 extends over 15 amino acids. V lost 6 bases, J lost 6 bases, and 8 bases stayed unmatched. The CDR3 sequence: CASTVYGQGANEQFF. The CDR3 DNA is TGTGCCAGCACCGTTTATGGACAGGGGGCCAATGAGCAGTTCTTC.

The V gene is TRBV3-1 (or the pseudogene TRBV3-2), the J gene TRBJ2-1, with 10 bases identical to TRBD1. The J segment lost 10 bases and the V segment lost 3 bases, leaving 6 bases of the junction unmatched. Germline-derived CDR1 and CDR2 are LGHDT and YNNKEL (reference sequence). The CDR3 runs 14 residues. The CDR3 protein is CASSQRQGAGEQFF. Written as DNA, the CDR3 is TGTGCCAGCAGCCAGAGACAGGGGGCAGGGGAGCAGTTCTTC.

This clone was seen only once. The J gene is TRBJ1-1, the V gene TRBV5-1, with D unclear. The CDR3 loop spans 14 amino acids. Per the germline V gene, CDR1 is SGHRS and CDR2 is YFSETQ. With 1 base removed from V and 5 bases from J, the gap between germline ends came to 12 bases. The chain's CDR3 is CASSLRSAGTEAFF. As DNA, the CDR3 is TGCGCCAGCAGCTTGAGGTCAGCGGGGACTGAAGCTTTCTTT.

The chain joins TRBV28 to TRBJ1-6; D call uncertain. In germline, CDR1 is MDHEN, CDR2 SYDVKM. This CDR3 has 14 residues. Trimming cost V 6 bases and J 14 bases, with 20 bases left between them. This CDR3 reads CASRREESSRTLHF. DNA for the CDR3: TGTGCCAGCAGGAGGGAGGAAAGCTCGCGGACCCTCCACTTT.

The J gene is TRBJ1-4, the V gene TRBV7-9; D not certain. From germline, CDR1 is SEHNR and CDR2 FQNEAQ (reference sequence). This CDR3 contains 15 residues. The ends were cut back, 3 bases at V and 0 bases at J, with 8 bases in the middle. The CDR3 nucleotides are TGTGCCAGCAGCTTCGGACTTTCAACTAATGAAAAACTGTTTTTT. It specifies CASSFGLSTNEKLFF.

The chain joins TRBV15 to TRBJ1-3; D is ambiguous. CDR1 is LNHNV, CDR2 YYDKDF, per germline (reference sequence). The germline V and J ends were trimmed by 4 bases and 2 bases, with 18 bases remaining between them. This CDR3 has 17 residues. CDR3 nucleotide sequence: TGTGCCACCAGCACCGGGGTGGGCAGGAATACTGGAAACACCATATATTTT. This codes for CATSTGVGRNTGNTIYF.

About this clone: One junction end disagrees with the germline gene, perhaps due to a read error. The CDR3 DNA sequence: TGTGCCAGCAGAGGACTAACGGTAGGAGATATGCAGTATTTT. Amino acids: CASRGLTVGDMQYF. The chain carries TRBV2 and TRBJ2-3; D is possibly TRBD2 (6 bases). Germline-derived CDR1 and CDR2 are SNHLY and FYNNEI. The CDR3 covers 14 residues.

V usage is TRBV5-4 and J usage is TRBJ1-2; D is possibly TRBD1 (5 bases). The CDR3 consists of 18 residues. Germline V gene lookup returns CDR1 SGHNT and CDR2 YYREEE (reference sequence). The V end was cut by 1 base, the J end by 2 bases, with 21 bases between. This CDR3 reads CASSLSGGDAEGNYGYTF. As DNA, the CDR3 is TGTGCCAGCAGCTTGTCTGGAGGGGACGCGGAGGGGAACTATGGCTACACCTTC.

V is TRBV9 and J is TRBJ2-2; D is possibly TRBD1 (6 bases). Trimming removed 3 bases at V and 5 bases at J, with 8 bases between. The CDR3 consists of 13 residues. CDR1 and CDR2 (germline): SGDLS, YYNGEE. The CDR3 spells CASSEGVTGELFF. The CDR3, as DNA: TGTGCCAGCAGCGAGGGGGTGACCGGGGAGCTGTTTTTT.

The chain links TRBV5-1 to TRBJ2-7, with 10 bases matching TRBD2. The germline V gene encodes CDR1 SGHRS and CDR2 YFSETQ. The CDR3 length is 15 residues. Trimming took 0 bases from V and 5 from J; bases not matched to a gene: 5. The CDR3 region is CASSLASGSNHEQYF. DNA of the CDR3: TGCGCCAGCAGCTTGGCTAGCGGGAGTAATCACGAGCAGTACTTC.

This chain links TRBV5-1 with TRBJ1-3; possible D gene TRBD1, 6 bases. Trimming took 4 bases from V and 4 from J, leaving 12 bases between them. The CDR3 has 14 amino acids. CDR1 is SGHRS and CDR2 is YFSETQ in the germline V gene. The CDR3 region is CASSTQGAGNTIYF. The CDR3 coding sequence is TGCGCCAGCAGCACACAGGGTGCAGGAAACACCATATATTTT.

The CDR3 nucleotides are TGTGCCAGCAGCCCGGACAGGGACCATGGCTACACCTTC. Protein product: CASSPDRDHGYTF. This chain joins TRBV7-9 and TRBJ1-2; 8 nucleotides match TRBD1. V was clipped by 5 bases and J by 6 bases; unmatched bases: 5. CDR3 size: 13 residues. CDR1 is SEHNR, CDR2 FQNEAQ, per germline (reference sequence).

This rearrangement joins TRBV5-6 to TRBJ1-6, with D unclear. The germline V gene has CDR1 SGHDT and CDR2 YYEEEE. V gave up 3 bases and J gave up 8 bases, with 9 bases separating them. The CDR3 runs 13 residues. CDR3 protein: CASSSNPDSPLHF. CDR3 nucleotides: TGTGCCAGCAGCTCCAATCCGGATTCACCCCTCCACTTT.

J is TRBJ2-1 and V is TRBV5-4; D unresolved. The length of the CDR3 is 15 residues. Deletions cut 2 bases from V and 0 bases from J, with 9 bases between. Per the germline V gene, CDR1 is SGHNT and CDR2 is YYREEE (reference sequence). The DNA for the CDR3 is TGTGCCAGCAGCTTTCAGGTGAGCTCCTACAATGAGCAGTTCTTC. Translating it yields CASSFQVSSYNEQFF.

This clone showed up just once. J is TRBJ2-5 and V is TRBV28; TRBD2 is a possible D gene (5 bases). CDR3 length equals 14 residues. The V and J ends lost 5 bases and 2 bases respectively, with 12 bases between them. Germline V gene sequence: CDR1 MDHEN, CDR2 SYDVKM. The CDR3 DNA is TGTGCCAGCAGTCCTTACCTAGCTCAAGAGACCCAGTACTTC. This encodes CASSPYLAQETQYF.

The chain recombines TRBV5-4 with TRBJ1-5; D unresolved. This CDR3 comprises 13 residues. Trimming cost V 4 bases and J 6 bases, with 11 bases left between them. Germline CDR1 is SGHNT and CDR2 is YYREEE (reference sequence). The CDR3 DNA reads TGTGCCAGCAGCCCTCCTGAGGGTCAGCCCCAGCATTTT. The encoded protein is CASSPPEGQPQHF. Drawing the rest from reference TRBV5-4 and TRBJ1-5, the complete variable domain is ETGVTQSPTHLIKTRGQQVTLRCSSQSGHNTVSWYQQALGQGPQFIFQYYREEENGRGNFPPRFSGLQFPNYSSELNVNALELDDSALYLCASSPPEGQPQHFGDGTRLSIL.

This clone was seen once. The CDR3 reads CATSDWDTGETQYF. The CDR3, as DNA: TGTGCCACCAGTGACTGGGACACGGGGGAGACCCAGTACTTC. The V and J genes are TRBV24-1 and TRBJ2-5, with TRBD1 as a possible D gene (6 bases). The CDR3 is made up of 14 amino acids. Germline-derived CDR1 and CDR2 are KGHDR and SFDVKD. Trimming left V 4 bases short and J 5 bases short, with 13 bases between.